The next 8 T cell receptor beta chains were all read from a single sample in a study of cytomegalovirus exposure and HLA in healthy donors. TCRdb's copy holds only in-frame clones and misses some; the assay was immunoSEQ multiplex PCR. The table includes approximately 160,000 clones, 65% to 90% detected once. The source material was PBMCs. Every receptor here comes from a woman aged 18-35 years in good health and CMV-seronegative.

The CDR3 is CASSAFITGSSYNEQFF. In DNA, the CDR3 is TGTGCCAGCAGCGCCTTTATTACAGGGTCCTCCTACAATGAGCAGTTCTTC. The chain uses TRBV9 and TRBJ2-1, with D perhaps matching TRBD1 (6 bases). This CDR3 is 17 amino acids long. Germline V gives CDR1 SGDLS, CDR2 YYNGEE. Trimming took off 3 bases at V and 0 bases at J, with 16 bases between the two ends.

The chain employs TRBV14 and TRBJ1-1; 8 bases agree with TRBD1. V lost 6 bases, J lost 0 bases, and 6 bases stayed unmatched. The CDR3 is 15 amino acids. Per germline, CDR1 SGHDN and CDR2 FVKESK. CDR3: CASSFRTGMNTEAFF. CDR3 nucleotide sequence: TGTGCCAGCAGTTTTAGGACAGGGATGAACACTGAAGCTTTCTTT.

J is TRBJ1-2 and V is TRBV5-6; 7 bases map to TRBD1. Trimming cost V 0 bases and J 3 bases; bases outside gene matches: 8. Germline CDR1 SGHDT, CDR2 YYEEEE. The CDR3 sequence is 16 residues long. CDR3 amino acids: CASSLEGAGLDYGYTF. In DNA, the CDR3 is TGTGCCAGCAGCTTGGAGGGGGCCGGGCTTGACTATGGCTACACCTTC.

The V and J genes are TRBV5-4 and TRBJ2-1; 12 nucleotides align to TRBD1. Germline V gene data show CDR1 as SGHNT and CDR2 as YYREEE (reference sequence). This CDR3 is built from 16 residues. J lost 9 bases, V lost 4 bases, and 11 bases had no gene match. The CDR3: CASSGTGGEGWGEQFF. CDR3 bases: TGTGCCAGCAGCGGGACAGGGGGCGAAGGATGGGGTGAGCAGTTCTTC.

There are a few counts of this clone. The V and J genes are TRBV2 and TRBJ2-2, with D tentatively TRBD1 (6 bases). The CDR3 sequence is 13 residues long. V was shortened by 6 bases and J by 6 bases, with 11 bases between the two germline ends. Per the germline V gene, CDR1 is SNHLY and CDR2 is FYNNEI. In nucleotides, the CDR3 is TGTGCCAGCAGCCCAGGGGAACCCGGGGAGCTGTTTTTT. This codes for CASSPGEPGELFF.

The chain links TRBV5-4 to TRBJ2-3; 7 positions match TRBD2. The CDR3 is made up of 17 amino acids. Trimming cost V 2 bases and J 1 base; bases outside gene matches: 10. The germline gives CDR1 SGHNT, CDR2 YYREEE (reference sequence). The CDR3 sequence is CASSFASGRPGTDTQYF. The CDR3 bases are TGTGCCAGCAGCTTTGCTAGCGGACGCCCTGGCACAGATACGCAGTATTTT.

The chain recombines TRBV4-1 with TRBJ1-2; D is perhaps TRBD1 (6 bases). V lost 0 bases, J lost 0 bases, and 8 bases lay in between. The CDR3 extends over 15 amino acids. From germline, CDR1 is MGHRA and CDR2 YSYEKL. The CDR3 coding sequence is TGCGCCAGCAGCCAAGATAACAGGGCTAACTATGGCTACACCTTC. Protein product: CASSQDNRANYGYTF.

The rearrangement joins TRBV12-5 to TRBJ2-2; 12 nucleotides line up with TRBD2. V trimming: 8 bases; J trimming: 7 bases; junction bases outside the gene matches: 5. Germline V gene data show CDR1 as LGHNT and CDR2 as FRNRAP. The CDR3 has 14 amino acids. CDR3 DNA: TGTGCTAGTTACCCTAGCGGGAGGGGCGGGGAGCTGTTTTTT. Its translation is CASYPSGRGGELFF.